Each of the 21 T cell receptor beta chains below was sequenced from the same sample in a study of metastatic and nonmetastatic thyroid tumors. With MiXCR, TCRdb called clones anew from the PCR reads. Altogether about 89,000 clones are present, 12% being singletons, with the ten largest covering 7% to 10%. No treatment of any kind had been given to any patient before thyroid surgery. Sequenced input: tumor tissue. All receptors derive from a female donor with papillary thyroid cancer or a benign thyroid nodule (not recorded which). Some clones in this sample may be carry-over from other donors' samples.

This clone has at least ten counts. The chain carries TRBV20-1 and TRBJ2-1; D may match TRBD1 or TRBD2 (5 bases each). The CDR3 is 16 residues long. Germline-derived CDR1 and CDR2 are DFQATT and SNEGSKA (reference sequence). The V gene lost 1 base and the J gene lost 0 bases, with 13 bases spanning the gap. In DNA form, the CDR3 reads TGCAGTGCTAGAGGTCCCGGGGCGAACTCCTACAATGAGCAGTTCTTC. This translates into CSARGPGANSYNEQFF.

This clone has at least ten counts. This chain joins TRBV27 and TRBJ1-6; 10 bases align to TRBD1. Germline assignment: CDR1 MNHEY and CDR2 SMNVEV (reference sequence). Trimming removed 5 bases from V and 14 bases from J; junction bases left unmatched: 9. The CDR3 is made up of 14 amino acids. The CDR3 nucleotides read TGTGCCAGCAGTAACCGGGACAGGGGACTCACCCTCCACTTT. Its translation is CASSNRDRGLTLHF.

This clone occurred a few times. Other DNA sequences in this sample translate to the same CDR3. The CDR3 DNA follows: TGTGCCAGCAGCCAAGATCTCGTAGCATCGGAGCAGTTCTTC. Translation gives CASSQDLVASEQFF. V and J are TRBV3-1 and TRBJ2-1; D is unresolved. V lost 0 bases and J lost 10, with 13 bases in between. The CDR3 sequence is 14 residues long. Per germline, CDR1 LGHDT and CDR2 YNNKEL (reference sequence).

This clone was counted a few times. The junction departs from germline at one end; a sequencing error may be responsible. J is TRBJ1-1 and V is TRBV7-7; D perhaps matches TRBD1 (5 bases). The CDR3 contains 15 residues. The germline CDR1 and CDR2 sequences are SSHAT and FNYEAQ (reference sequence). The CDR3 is CASSLRQNLNTEAFF. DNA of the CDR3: TGTGCTAGCAGCCTCAGACAGAATTTGAACACTGAAGCTTTCTTT.

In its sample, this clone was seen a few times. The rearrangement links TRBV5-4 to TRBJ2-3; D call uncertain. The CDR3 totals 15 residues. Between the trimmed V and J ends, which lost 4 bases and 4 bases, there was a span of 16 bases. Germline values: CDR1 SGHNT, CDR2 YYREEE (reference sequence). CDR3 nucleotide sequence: TGTGCCAGCAGCCTCGAGGTTGGAGTACCAGATACGCAGTATTTT. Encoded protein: CASSLEVGVPDTQYF.

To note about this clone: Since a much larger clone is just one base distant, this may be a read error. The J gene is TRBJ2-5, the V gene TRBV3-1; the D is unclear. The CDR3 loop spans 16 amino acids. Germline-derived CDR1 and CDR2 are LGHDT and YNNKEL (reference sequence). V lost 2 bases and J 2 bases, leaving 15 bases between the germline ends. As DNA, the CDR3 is TGTGCCAGCAGCCAACCGGTACAGAAGGAACAAGAGACCCAGTACTTC. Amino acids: CASSQPVQKEQETQYF.

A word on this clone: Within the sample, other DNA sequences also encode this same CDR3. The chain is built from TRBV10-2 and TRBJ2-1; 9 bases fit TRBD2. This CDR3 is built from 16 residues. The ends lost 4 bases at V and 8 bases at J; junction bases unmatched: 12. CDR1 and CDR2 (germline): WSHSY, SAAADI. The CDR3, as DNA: TGCGCCAGCAGTGGGACTAGCGTTAGGGCCTCTGATGAGCAGTTCTTC. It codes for CASSGTSVRASDEQFF.

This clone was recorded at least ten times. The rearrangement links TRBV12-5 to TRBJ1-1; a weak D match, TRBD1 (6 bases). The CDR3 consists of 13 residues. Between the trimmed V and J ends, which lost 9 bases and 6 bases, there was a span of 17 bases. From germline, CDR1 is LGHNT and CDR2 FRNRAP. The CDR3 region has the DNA TGTGCTAGCGGGGGGCCAGGGCGGGCTGAAGCTTTCTTT. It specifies CASGGPGRAEAFF.

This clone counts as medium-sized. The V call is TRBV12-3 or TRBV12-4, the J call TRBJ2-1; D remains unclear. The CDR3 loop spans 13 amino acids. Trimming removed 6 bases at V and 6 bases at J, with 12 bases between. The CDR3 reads CASSPTIPNEQFF. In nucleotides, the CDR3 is TGTGCCAGCAGCCCCACTATACCCAATGAGCAGTTCTTC.

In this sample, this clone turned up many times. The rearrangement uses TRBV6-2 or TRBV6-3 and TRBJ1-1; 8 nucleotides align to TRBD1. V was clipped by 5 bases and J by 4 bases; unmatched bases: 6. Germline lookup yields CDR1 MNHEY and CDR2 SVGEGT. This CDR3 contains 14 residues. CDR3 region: CASSLTGGPTEAFF. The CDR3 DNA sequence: TGTGCCAGCAGTCTAACAGGGGGTCCCACTGAAGCTTTCTTT.

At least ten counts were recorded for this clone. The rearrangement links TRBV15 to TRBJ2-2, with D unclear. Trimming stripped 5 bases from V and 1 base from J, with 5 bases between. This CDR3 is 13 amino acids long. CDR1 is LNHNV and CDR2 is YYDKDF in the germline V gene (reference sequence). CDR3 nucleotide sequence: TGTGCCACCAGCTCACAGAACACCGGGGAGCTGTTTTTT. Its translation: CATSSQNTGELFF.

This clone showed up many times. The CDR3: CASSFLDRDEQFF. The CDR3 coding sequence is TGTGCCAGCAGTTTCCTTGACAGGGATGAGCAGTTCTTC. The V gene is TRBV27, the J gene TRBJ2-1, with TRBD1 identical over 7 bases. This CDR3 has 13 residues. Trimming cost V 3 bases and J 8 bases; bases outside gene matches: 4. Germline loops: CDR1 MNHEY, CDR2 SMNVEV (reference sequence).

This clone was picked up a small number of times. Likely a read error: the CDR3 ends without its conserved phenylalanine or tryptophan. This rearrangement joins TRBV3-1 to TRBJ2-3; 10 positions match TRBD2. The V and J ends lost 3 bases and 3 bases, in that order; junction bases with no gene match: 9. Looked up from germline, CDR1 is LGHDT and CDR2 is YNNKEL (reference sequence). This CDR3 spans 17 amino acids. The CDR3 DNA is TGTGCCAGCAGCCACCGCGGAGCGGGAGGGTTTACAGATACGCAGTATTCT. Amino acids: CASSHRGAGGFTDTQYS.

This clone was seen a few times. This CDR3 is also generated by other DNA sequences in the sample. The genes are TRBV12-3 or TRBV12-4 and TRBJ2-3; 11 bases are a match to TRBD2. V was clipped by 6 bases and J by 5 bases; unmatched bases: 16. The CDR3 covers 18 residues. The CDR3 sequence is CASSLSPHSGRAVDTQYF. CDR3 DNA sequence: TGTGCCAGCAGCCTATCCCCTCATAGCGGGAGGGCCGTAGATACGCAGTATTTT.

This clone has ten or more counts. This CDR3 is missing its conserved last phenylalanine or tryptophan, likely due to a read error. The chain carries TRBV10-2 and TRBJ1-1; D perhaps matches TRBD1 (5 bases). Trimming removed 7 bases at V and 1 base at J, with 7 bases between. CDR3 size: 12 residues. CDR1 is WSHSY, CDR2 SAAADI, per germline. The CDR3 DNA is TGCGCCAGCATCGGGGGGAACACTGAAGCTTTCTCT. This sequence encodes CASIGGNTEAFS.

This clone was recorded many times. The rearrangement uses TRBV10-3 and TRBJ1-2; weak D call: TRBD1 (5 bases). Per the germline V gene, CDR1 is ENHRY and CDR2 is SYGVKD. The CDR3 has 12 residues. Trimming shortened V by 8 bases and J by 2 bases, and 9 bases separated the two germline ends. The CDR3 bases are TGTGCCATCGGGGGAGGGAACTATGGCTACACCTTC. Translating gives CAIGGGNYGYTF.

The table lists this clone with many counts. CDR3 sequence (DNA): TGTGCCATCAGTGAGTTCCAGGGTGGGGCTGAAGCTTTCTTT. It codes for CAISEFQGGAEAFF. V is TRBV10-3 and J is TRBJ1-1; D might be TRBD1 (5 bases). Germline-derived CDR1 and CDR2 are ENHRY and SYGVKD. The CDR3 runs to 14 residues. Trimming cost V 1 base and J 6 bases, with 12 bases left between them.

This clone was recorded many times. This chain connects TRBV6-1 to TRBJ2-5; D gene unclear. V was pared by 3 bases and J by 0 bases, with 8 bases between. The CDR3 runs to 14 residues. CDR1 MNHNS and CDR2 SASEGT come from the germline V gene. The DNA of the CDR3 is TGTGCCAGCAGTGAGGTGGGCCACCAAGAGACCCAGTACTTC. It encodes CASSEVGHQETQYF.

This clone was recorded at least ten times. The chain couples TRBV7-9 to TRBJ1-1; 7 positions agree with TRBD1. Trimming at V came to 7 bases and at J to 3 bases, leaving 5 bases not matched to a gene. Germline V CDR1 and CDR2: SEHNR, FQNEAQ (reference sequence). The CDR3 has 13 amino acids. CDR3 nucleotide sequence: TGTGCCAGCACCCCCAGGGGGGACACTGAAGCTTTCTTT. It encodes CASTPRGDTEAFF.

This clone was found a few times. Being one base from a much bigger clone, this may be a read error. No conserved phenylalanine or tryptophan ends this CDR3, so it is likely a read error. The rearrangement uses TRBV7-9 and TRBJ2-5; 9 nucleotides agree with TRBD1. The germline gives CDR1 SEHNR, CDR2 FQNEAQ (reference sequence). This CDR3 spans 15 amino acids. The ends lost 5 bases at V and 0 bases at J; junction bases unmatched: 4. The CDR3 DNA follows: TGTGCCAGCAGCCCCGGGACAGGGAACCAAGAGACCCAGTACTCC. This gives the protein CASSPGTGNQETQYS.

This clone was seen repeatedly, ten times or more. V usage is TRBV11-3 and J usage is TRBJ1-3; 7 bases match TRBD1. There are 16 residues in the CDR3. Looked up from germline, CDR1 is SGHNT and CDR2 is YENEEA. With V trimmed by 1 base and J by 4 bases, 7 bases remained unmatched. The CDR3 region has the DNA TGTGCCAGCAGCTTAGGCCGGGACAGAGACGGAAACACCATATATTTT. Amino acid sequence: CASSLGRDRDGNTIYF. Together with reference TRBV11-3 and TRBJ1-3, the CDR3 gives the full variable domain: EAGVVQSPRYKIIEKKQPVAFWCNPISGHNTLYWYLQNLGQGPELLIRYENEEAVDDSQLPKDRFSAERLKGVDSTLKIQPAELGDSAVYLCASSLGRDRDGNTIYFGEGSWLTVV.